The 9 T cell receptor beta chains below all came from one sample that was sequenced in a study of blood T cell repertoires in COVID-19. The repertoire was sequenced with immunoSEQ multiplex PCR; TCRdb's copy has only in-frame clones and lacks some. The repertoire has more than 300,000 clones, 87% of them found once; the top ten carry more than 9%. The specimen sequenced was peripheral blood. The receptors were sampled from a young woman with COVID-19, enrolled during active disease.

The genes are TRBV5-1 and TRBJ2-7; D is unresolved. Germline values: CDR1 SGHRS, CDR2 YFSETQ. There are 12 residues in the CDR3. V lost 0 bases and J 6 bases, leaving 7 bases between the germline ends. The DNA of the CDR3 is TGCGCCAGCAGCTTGGGGGCCCGCGAGCAGTACTTC. This sequence encodes CASSLGAREQYF.

J is TRBJ1-1 and V is TRBV30, with D possibly TRBD1 on 6 matching bases. Germline V gives CDR1 GTSNPN, CDR2 SVGIG (reference sequence). V dropped 2 bases and J dropped 5 bases, with 9 bases sitting between them. The CDR3 loop spans 12 amino acids. CDR3 nucleotide sequence: TGTGCCTGGAGTAGGGGGTGGACTGAAGCTTTCTTT. Its translation is CAWSRGWTEAFF.

The rearrangement uses TRBV19 and TRBJ2-1; 8 nucleotides match TRBD2. CDR1 is LNHDA and CDR2 is SQIVND in the germline V gene (reference sequence). Unmatched junction bases numbered 3, after V lost 1 base and J lost 7 bases. This CDR3 contains 14 residues. Written as DNA, the CDR3 is TGTGCCAGTAGTATAGTGGCTAGCGGGAATGAGCAGTTCTTC. Encoded protein: CASSIVASGNEQFF. The whole variable domain, remainder taken from reference TRBV19 and TRBJ2-1, is DGGITQSPKYLFRKEGQNVTLSCEQNLNHDAMYWYRQDPGQGLRLIYYSQIVNDFQKGDIAEGYSVSREKKESFPLTVTSAQKNPTAFYLCASSIVASGNEQFFGPGTRLTVL.

The CDR3 is CASREDRGYEQYF. The CDR3 nucleotides read TGTGCCAGTAGGGAGGACAGGGGCTACGAGCAGTACTTC. This rearrangement joins TRBV19 to TRBJ2-7, with 9 bases aligning to TRBD1. The J segment lost 3 bases and the V segment lost 6 bases, leaving 3 bases of the junction unmatched. Germline CDR1 and CDR2: LNHDA and SQIVND (reference sequence). The CDR3 covers 13 residues.

This chain uses TRBV30 with TRBJ2-2; 10 bases line up with TRBD2. CDR1 is GTSNPN and CDR2 is SVGIG in the germline V gene (reference sequence). CDR3 length: 15 amino acids. Trimming cost V 5 bases and J 5 bases; bases outside gene matches: 8. The CDR3 sequence: CAWRSGRAQTGELFF. The CDR3 bases are TGTGCCTGGCGAAGCGGGAGGGCCCAGACCGGGGAGCTGTTTTTT. Full variable domain (remainder filled in from reference TRBV30 and TRBJ2-2): SQTIHQWPATLVQPVGSPLSLECTVEGTSNPNLYWYRQAAGRGLQLLFYSVGIGQISSEVPQNLSASRPQDRQFILSSKKLLLSDSGFYLCAWRSGRAQTGELFFGEGSRLTVL.

The chain employs TRBV5-6 and TRBJ2-1; D gene unclear. This CDR3 is built from 13 residues. CDR1 and CDR2 from the germline V gene are SGHDT and YYEEEE. V was clipped by 0 bases and J by 8 bases, with 9 bases between them. Here the CDR3 DNA reads TGTGCCAGCAGCTTGGTTTGGCAGGATGAGCAGTTCTTC. Its protein product is CASSLVWQDEQFF.

The gene calls are TRBV6-1 and TRBJ1-5, with D unresolved. CDR3 length: 13 amino acids. V shed 2 bases and J shed 3 bases, with 5 bases lying between them. Germline lookup yields CDR1 MNHNS and CDR2 SASEGT. As DNA, the CDR3 is TGTGCCAGCAGTGAAACTCCCAATCAGCCCCAGCATTTT. As protein: CASSETPNQPQHF.

The chain combines TRBV28 with TRBJ2-7; a weak D match, TRBD2 (6 bases). Germline CDR1 MDHEN, CDR2 SYDVKM. With 2 bases removed from V and 2 bases from J, the gap between germline ends came to 10 bases. This CDR3 is built from 14 residues. The chain's CDR3 is CASSLGGFTYEQYF. The DNA for the CDR3 is TGTGCCAGCAGTTTAGGGGGGTTCACCTACGAGCAGTACTTC. Using reference TRBV28 and TRBJ2-7 for the parts outside the CDR3, the full variable domain is DVKVTQSSRYLVKRTGEKVFLECVQDMDHENMFWYRQDPGLGLRLIYFSYDVKMKEKGDIPEGYSVSREKKERFSLILESASTNQTSMYLCASSLGGFTYEQYFGPGTRLTVT.

The chain joins TRBV29-1 to TRBJ2-3, with 9 nucleotides matching TRBD1. The trim removed 1 base at V and 6 bases at J, leaving 5 bases unmatched. There are 14 residues in the CDR3. CDR1 is SQVTM and CDR2 is ANQGSEA in the germline V gene. The DNA for the CDR3 is TGCAGCGTTGAAGGGACAGGGGACTTGGATACGCAGTATTTT. This translates into CSVEGTGDLDTQYF.